This is a list of T cell receptor beta chains from one sample in a study of metastatic and nonmetastatic thyroid tumors. From the PCR reads, TCRdb re-called clones with MiXCR. The sample has tens of thousands of clones, more than 3.5% seen once; the top ten hold about 21%. Sequenced material: blood. The receptors were sampled from a female donor with papillary thyroid cancer or a benign thyroid nodule (not recorded which). Some clones in this sample may be carry-over from other donors' samples. Each CDR3 is given with its conserved first and last residue. Fields, in order: J gene, V gene, D gene, clone size, CDR3 protein, CDR3 DNA. A D gene is named only where the DNA matches it firmly. Some rows have no size entry. The others give once, few or many, or a class for an expanded clone.

j_call: TRBJ1-2
v_call: TRBV10-3
d_call: .
clone_size: many
cdr3_aa: CAISAEAGYGYTF
cdr3_nt: TGTGCCATCAGTGCTGAAGCGGGTTATGGCTACACCTTC

j_call: TRBJ2-7
v_call: TRBV7-9
d_call: .
clone_size: few
cdr3_aa: CASRTGASSYEQYF
cdr3_nt: TGTGCCAGCAGGACGGGCGCGAGCTCCTACGAGCAGTACTTC

j_call: TRBJ2-7
v_call: TRBV10-3
d_call: .
clone_size: many
cdr3_aa: CAISDVQAGEQYF
cdr3_nt: TGTGCCATCAGTGACGTACAGGCGGGCGAGCAGTACTTC

j_call: TRBJ2-2
v_call: TRBV6-1
d_call: TRBD1
clone_size: few
cdr3_aa: CASGGTGRFSGELFF
cdr3_nt: TGTGCCAGCGGGGGGACAGGGAGGTTTTCCGGGGAGCTGTTTTTT

j_call: TRBJ2-7
v_call: TRBV28
d_call: .
clone_size: .
cdr3_aa: CASCSGGRSSYEQYF
cdr3_nt: TGTGCCAGCTGCTCAGGGGGGAGAAGCTCCTACGAGCAGTACTTC

j_call: TRBJ1-1
v_call: TRBV6-1
d_call: TRBD1
clone_size: few
cdr3_aa: CASSGTGTENTEAFF
cdr3_nt: TGTGCCAGCAGTGGTACCGGGACAGAGAACACTGAAGCTTTCTTT

j_call: TRBJ2-7
v_call: TRBV30
d_call: .
clone_size: many
cdr3_aa: CAWSRDTDGEQYF
cdr3_nt: TGTGCCTGGTCCCGGGACACGGACGGCGAGCAGTACTTC

j_call: TRBJ2-1
v_call: TRBV12-3/TRBV12-4
d_call: TRBD2
clone_size: few
cdr3_aa: CASRITSGGSYNEQFF
cdr3_nt: TGTGCCAGCCGGATAACTAGCGGGGGATCCTACAATGAGCAGTTCTTC

j_call: TRBJ2-7
v_call: TRBV2
d_call: TRBD2
clone_size: medium-sized
cdr3_aa: CASRVREGRYEQYF
cdr3_nt: TGTGCCAGCCGGGTACGGGAGGGCCGGTACGAGCAGTACTTC

j_call: TRBJ2-3
v_call: TRBV20-1
d_call: TRBD1
clone_size: few
cdr3_aa: CSARDTRTGTARARYF
cdr3_nt: TGCAGTGCTAGAGACACCCGGACCGGGACAGCGCGCGCGCGGTATTTT

j_call: TRBJ2-1
v_call: TRBV5-5
d_call: .
clone_size: many
cdr3_aa: CASSSEDYLYNEQFF
cdr3_nt: TGTGCCAGCAGCTCCGAGGACTACTTATACAATGAGCAGTTCTTC

j_call: TRBJ2-1
v_call: TRBV4-1
d_call: TRBD1
clone_size: many
cdr3_aa: CASSHTRGDRGFEQFF
cdr3_nt: TGCGCCAGCAGCCATACAAGGGGGGACAGGGGATTTGAGCAGTTCTTC

j_call: TRBJ2-3
v_call: TRBV6-1
d_call: .
clone_size: few
cdr3_aa: CASSTMGRSTDTQYF
cdr3_nt: TGTGCCAGCAGCACTATGGGACGCAGCACAGATACGCAGTATTTT

j_call: TRBJ2-7
v_call: TRBV27
d_call: TRBD1
clone_size: medium-sized
cdr3_aa: CASSLSREDRGLNEQYF
cdr3_nt: TGTGCCAGCAGTTTATCTAGGGAGGACAGGGGGCTCAACGAGCAGTACTTC

j_call: TRBJ2-2
v_call: TRBV7-6
d_call: .
clone_size: many
cdr3_aa: CASSLVVGSGGELFF
cdr3_nt: TGTGCCAGCAGCTTAGTAGTCGGGAGTGGCGGGGAGCTGTTTTTT

j_call: TRBJ2-2
v_call: TRBV12-3/TRBV12-4
d_call: TRBD1
clone_size: medium-sized
cdr3_aa: CASSQDRGTGELFF
cdr3_nt: TGTGCCAGCAGCCAGGACAGGGGGACCGGGGAGCTGTTTTTT

j_call: TRBJ2-6
v_call: TRBV5-6
d_call: .
clone_size: many
cdr3_aa: CASSLDSFGANVLTF
cdr3_nt: TGTGCCAGCAGCTTGGACTCCTTTGGGGCCAACGTCCTGACTTTC

j_call: TRBJ1-6
v_call: TRBV15
d_call: .
clone_size: many
cdr3_aa: CASSSETGRGSPLHF
cdr3_nt: TGTGCCTCCAGCAGCGAAACAGGGAGGGGCTCACCCCTCCACTTT

j_call: TRBJ1-1
v_call: TRBV18
d_call: .
clone_size: .
cdr3_aa: CASSPQTTEAFF
cdr3_nt: TGTGCCAGCTCACCCCAGACCACTGAAGCTTTCTTT

j_call: TRBJ1-6
v_call: TRBV6-2/TRBV6-3
d_call: .
clone_size: .
cdr3_aa: CASRAGTSSGDNSPLHF
cdr3_nt: TGTGCCAGCAGAGCCGGGACTTCCTCTGGGGATAATTCACCCCTCCACTTT

j_call: TRBJ2-1
v_call: TRBV20-1
d_call: .
clone_size: .
cdr3_aa: CSASAASALYNEQFF
cdr3_nt: TGCAGTGCTAGTGCGGCTAGCGCACTATACAATGAGCAGTTCTTC

j_call: TRBJ1-3
v_call: TRBV27
d_call: TRBD1
clone_size: many
cdr3_aa: CASSRQGGNTIYF
cdr3_nt: TGTGCCAGCAGTCGACAGGGAGGAAACACCATATATTTT

j_call: TRBJ1-4
v_call: TRBV25-1
d_call: .
clone_size: .
cdr3_aa: CVSIPRPETNEKLFF
cdr3_nt: TGTGTCAGCATCCCCCGACCGGAAACTAATGAAAAACTGTTTTTT

j_call: TRBJ2-3
v_call: TRBV11-2
d_call: TRBD2
clone_size: few
cdr3_aa: CASILAPGLAGDTQYF
cdr3_nt: TGTGCCAGCATCTTAGCTCCGGGACTAGCGGGGGATACGCAGTATTTT

j_call: TRBJ2-2
v_call: TRBV4-1
d_call: TRBD2
clone_size: many
cdr3_aa: CASSQEGGAGGTGELFF
cdr3_nt: TGCGCCAGCAGCCAAGAGGGCGGAGCGGGAGGCACCGGGGAGCTGTTTTTT

j_call: TRBJ1-2
v_call: TRBV14
d_call: .
clone_size: many
cdr3_aa: CASSQDSGYGYTF
cdr3_nt: TGTGCCAGCAGCCAAGATTCAGGGTATGGCTACACCTTC

j_call: TRBJ2-7
v_call: TRBV7-9
d_call: TRBD2
clone_size: .
cdr3_aa: CASSLSSSGEYYEQYF
cdr3_nt: TGTGCCAGCAGCTTATCTTCTAGCGGGGAATACTACGAGCAGTACTTC

j_call: TRBJ1-2
v_call: TRBV5-6
d_call: .
clone_size: many
cdr3_aa: CASSPRYEGIYGYTF
cdr3_nt: TGTGCCAGCAGCCCCAGATATGAAGGGATTTATGGCTACACCTTC

j_call: TRBJ2-1
v_call: TRBV27
d_call: TRBD2
clone_size: .
cdr3_aa: CASSFTSGEQFF
cdr3_nt: TGTGCCAGCAGTTTCACTAGCGGGGAGCAGTTCTTC

j_call: TRBJ1-1
v_call: TRBV20-1
d_call: .
clone_size: .
cdr3_aa: CSARSPGHQNTEAFF
cdr3_nt: TGCAGTGCTAGAAGCCCCGGACATCAGAACACTGAAGCTTTCTTT

j_call: TRBJ2-2
v_call: TRBV7-9
d_call: TRBD1
clone_size: many
cdr3_aa: CASSGRDRGPTGELFF
cdr3_nt: TGTGCCAGCAGCGGCCGGGACAGGGGGCCGACCGGGGAGCTGTTTTTT

j_call: TRBJ2-3
v_call: TRBV6-1
d_call: .
clone_size: many
cdr3_aa: CASSSTLVTSRRDSYRDTQYF
cdr3_nt: TGTGCCAGCAGTTCCACCCTCGTGACGTCTCGCCGGGACTCCTACCGGGATACGCAGTATTTT

j_call: TRBJ2-7
v_call: TRBV4-1
d_call: TRBD2
clone_size: many
cdr3_aa: CASSQALAGSYEQYF
cdr3_nt: TGCGCCAGCAGCCAAGCCCTAGCGGGATCCTACGAGCAGTACTTC

j_call: TRBJ2-3
v_call: TRBV27
d_call: TRBD2
clone_size: .
cdr3_aa: CASSLKTTSMTSGRPDTQYF
cdr3_nt: TGTGCCAGCAGTTTAAAAACTACATCCATGACTAGCGGGAGGCCAGATACGCAGTATTTT

j_call: TRBJ1-5
v_call: TRBV6-4
d_call: TRBD1
clone_size: few
cdr3_aa: CASRFQGVSYSNQPQHF
cdr3_nt: TGTGCCAGCAGATTTCAGGGGGTATCGTATAGCAATCAGCCCCAGCATTTT

j_call: TRBJ1-1
v_call: TRBV7-9
d_call: .
clone_size: many
cdr3_aa: CASSLVGANTEAFF
cdr3_nt: TGTGCCAGCAGCTTAGTCGGAGCGAACACTGAAGCTTTCTTT

j_call: TRBJ1-1
v_call: TRBV6-1
d_call: TRBD1
clone_size: few
cdr3_aa: CASNSGGEGTEAFF
cdr3_nt: TGTGCCAGCAATTCAGGGGGTGAGGGCACTGAAGCTTTCTTT